This record covers a single T cell receptor (beta chain). Its antigen is not identified. This CDR3 is built from 15 residues. Germline V gene lookup returns CDR1 SNHLY and CDR2 FYNNEI. The trim removed 8 bases at V and 4 bases at J, leaving 7 bases unmatched. These data are taken from a study of T cell responses to AZD1222 COVID-19 vaccine. The assay was immunoSEQ multiplex PCR, and TCRdb's table has in-frame clones only and misses some. The sample yields under 300,000 clones, approximately 95% seen once. Notes on the study in general: In a largely white British group with more females than males, clonal diversity was possibly underestimated.

V and J are TRBV2 and TRBJ2-2; 10 bases fit TRBD1. The source is an adult in good health. Here the sequenced sample was peripheral blood, taken on day 0 of AZD1222 vaccination. The CDR3 nucleotides are TGTGCCAGCCACGACAGGGGGCCGGGCACCGGGGAGCTGTTTTTT. Its translation is CASHDRGPGTGELFF. Combining the CDR3 with reference TRBV2 and TRBJ2-2 gives the whole variable domain EPEVTQTPSHQVTQMGQEVILRCVPISNHLYFYWYRQILGQKVEFLVSFYNNEISEKSEIFDDQFSVERPDGSNFTLKIRSTKLEDSAMYFCASHDRGPGTGELFFGEGSRLTVL.